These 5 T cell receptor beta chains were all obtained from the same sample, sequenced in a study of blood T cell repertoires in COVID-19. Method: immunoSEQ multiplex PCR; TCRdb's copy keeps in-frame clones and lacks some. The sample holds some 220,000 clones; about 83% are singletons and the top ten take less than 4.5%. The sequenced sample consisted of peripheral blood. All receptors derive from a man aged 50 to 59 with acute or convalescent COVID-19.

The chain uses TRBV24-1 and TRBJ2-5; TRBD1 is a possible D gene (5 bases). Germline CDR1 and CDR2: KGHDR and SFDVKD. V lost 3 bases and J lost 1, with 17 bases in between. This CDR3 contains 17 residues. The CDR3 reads CATSDHLSQVTQETQYF. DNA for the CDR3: TGTGCCACCAGTGATCATCTCTCACAGGTTACCCAAGAGACCCAGTACTTC.

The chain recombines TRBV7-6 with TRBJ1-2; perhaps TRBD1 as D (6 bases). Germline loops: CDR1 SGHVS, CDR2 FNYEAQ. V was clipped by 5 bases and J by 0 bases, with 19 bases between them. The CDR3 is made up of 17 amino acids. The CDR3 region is CASSPTTGPISNYGYTF. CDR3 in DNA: TGTGCCAGCAGCCCTACGACAGGCCCGATATCTAACTATGGCTACACCTTC. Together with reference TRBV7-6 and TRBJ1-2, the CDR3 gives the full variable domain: GAGVSQSPRYKVTKRGQDVALRCDPISGHVSLYWYRQALGQGPEFLTYFNYEAQQDKSGLPNDRFSAERPEGSISTLTIQRTEQRDSAMYRCASSPTTGPISNYGYTFGSGTRLTVV.

In DNA form, the CDR3 reads TGTGCCAGCAGCCCGAGTGGTCCTGGAAACACCATATATTTT. Its translation: CASSPSGPGNTIYF. This chain joins TRBV5-6 and TRBJ1-3; D is ambiguous. Germline values: CDR1 SGHDT, CDR2 YYEEEE. The CDR3 is 14 amino acids. The V end lost 4 bases, the J end lost 2 bases, and 10 bases lay between the germline ends.

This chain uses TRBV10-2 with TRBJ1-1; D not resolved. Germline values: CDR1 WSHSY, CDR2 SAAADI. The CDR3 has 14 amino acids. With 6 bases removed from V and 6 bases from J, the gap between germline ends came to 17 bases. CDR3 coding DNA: TGCGCCAGCAGGCCCCCTTCTAATCTCGCTGAAGCTTTCTTT. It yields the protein CASRPPSNLAEAFF.

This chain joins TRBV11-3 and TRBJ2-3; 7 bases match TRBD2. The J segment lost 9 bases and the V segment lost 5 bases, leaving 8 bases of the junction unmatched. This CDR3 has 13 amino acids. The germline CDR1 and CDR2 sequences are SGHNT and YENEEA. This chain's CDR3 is CASSRSERETQYF. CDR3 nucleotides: TGTGCCAGCAGCAGAAGCGAGCGGGAAACGCAGTATTTT.